The present T cell receptor (beta chain) was sequenced within a study of shared clonotypes between healthy human individuals. Study observations and caveats: Memory subsets generally showed smaller estimated richness than naive subsets did. Shared clonotypes: 4.5% to 6% naive CD4, around 3.4% naive CD8, 2% to 2.5% memory CD4, 0.35% to 0.5% memory CD8. It was the few donors that limited the genetic and exposure-history diversity represented.

This CDR3 region has 16 residues. The V gene lost 5 bases and the J gene lost 7 bases, with 23 bases spanning the gap. Germline CDR1 reads KGHSH; CDR2 reads LQKENI. The data were produced by immunoSEQ multiplex PCR, yet TCRdb's version contains in-frame clones alone and is incomplete. Of over a million clones listed, roughly 96% are singletons. On this clone itself: The target antigen is unknown.

The sequenced material came from naive CD4+ T cells sorted from blood. The subset was: CD45RA+ positively selected. This sequence joins TRBV18 and TRBJ1-2; tentatively, D is TRBD1 (6 bases). The source of this sequence is a man under 40 in good health. The CDR3 loop reads CASSTTSDSSPIGYTF. CDR3 coding DNA: TGTGCCAGCTCAACTACTTCGGACAGTTCCCCTATTGGCTACACCTTC.